The 5 T cell receptor beta chains presented below share a single source sample, sequenced in a study of OX40 agonist ivuxolimab in advanced cancers. Method: immunoSEQ multiplex PCR; TCRdb's copy keeps in-frame clones and lacks some. The sample carries around 70,000 clones, roughly 90% recorded once. The sample was CD4+ or CD8+ T cells sorted from blood, taken in a trial of the OX40 agonist ivuxolimab. All receptors come from an adult with an advanced solid tumor such as melanoma, head and neck, liver or kidney cancer.

This chain links TRBV7-3 with TRBJ2-2; a weak D match, TRBD1 (5 bases). This CDR3 spans 15 amino acids. Germline CDR1 reads SGHTA; CDR2 reads FQGTGA. V lost 2 bases and J 5 bases, leaving 12 bases between the germline ends. CDR3 protein: CASSLQPGSTGELFF. The CDR3 DNA is TGTGCCAGCAGCTTACAGCCAGGGTCGACCGGGGAGCTGTTTTTT.

The chain joins TRBV27 to TRBJ2-3; the match to TRBD1 covers 9 bases. The CDR3 totals 14 residues. In germline, CDR1 is MNHEY, CDR2 SMNVEV (reference sequence). Trimming at V came to 2 bases and at J to 5 bases, leaving 2 bases not matched to a gene. CDR3 loop: CASSLTGGVDTQYF. In DNA, the CDR3 is TGTGCCAGCAGTTTAACAGGGGGCGTAGATACGCAGTATTTT.

The chain uses TRBV27 and TRBJ2-3; TRBD1 is a possible D gene (5 bases). The CDR3 has 15 residues. V lost 7 bases to trimming and J lost 0 bases, with 14 bases between them. Germline V gives CDR1 MNHEY, CDR2 SMNVEV (reference sequence). CDR3: CASTPEAGSTDTQYF. The DNA for the CDR3 is TGTGCCAGCACTCCCGAGGCAGGGAGCACAGATACGCAGTATTTT.

The chain couples TRBV5-4 to TRBJ2-6, with a weak D call TRBD2 (6 bases). Trimming took off 0 bases at V and 1 base at J, with 14 bases between the two ends. CDR1 is SGHNT, CDR2 YYREEE, per germline (reference sequence). The CDR3 spans 18 residues. CDR3 loop: CASSLGPGRGSGANVLTF. The DNA for the CDR3 is TGTGCCAGCAGCTTGGGTCCGGGACGGGGGTCTGGGGCCAACGTCCTGACTTTC.

The rearrangement uses TRBV5-8 and TRBJ2-2; possible D gene TRBD1, 5 bases. The CDR3 consists of 14 residues. Germline V lookup: CDR1 SGHTS, CDR2 YDEGEE. Trimming took off 3 bases at V and 3 bases at J, with 9 bases between the two ends. The chain's CDR3 is CASSSGFDTGELFF. CDR3 in DNA: TGTGCCAGCAGCTCAGGGTTTGACACCGGGGAGCTGTTTTTT.